This note documents a single T cell receptor (beta chain) sequence. The data were produced by immunoSEQ multiplex PCR, yet TCRdb's version contains in-frame clones alone and is incomplete. The data hold some 130,000 clones, with 88% observed a single time. The source of the sample is a study of T cell responses to AZD1222 COVID-19 vaccine. The sequencing here drew on peripheral blood, taken on day 0 of MenACWY control vaccination. The TCR originated in an adult in good health.

The CDR3 DNA reads TGTGCCAGCAGTACAGGGGACAGCACAGATACGCAGTATTTT. Its protein product is CASSTGDSTDTQYF. The V and J genes are TRBV28 and TRBJ2-3; 7 bases align to TRBD1. Trimming took 5 bases from V and 0 from J; bases not matched to a gene: 2. Germline lookup yields CDR1 MDHEN and CDR2 SYDVKM. This CDR3 has 14 amino acids.